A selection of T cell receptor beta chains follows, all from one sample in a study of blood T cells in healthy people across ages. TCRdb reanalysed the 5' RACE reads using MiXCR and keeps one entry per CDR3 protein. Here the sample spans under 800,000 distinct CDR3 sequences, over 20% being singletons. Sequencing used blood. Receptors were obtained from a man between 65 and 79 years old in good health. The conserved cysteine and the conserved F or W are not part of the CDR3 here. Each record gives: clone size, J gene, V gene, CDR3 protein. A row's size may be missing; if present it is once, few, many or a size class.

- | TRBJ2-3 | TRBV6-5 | ASRRSGGQDTQY
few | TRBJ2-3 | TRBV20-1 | SARVLAVIGGDTQY
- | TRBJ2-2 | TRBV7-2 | ASSLTGALATGELF
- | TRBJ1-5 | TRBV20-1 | SAGRTGGSQPQH
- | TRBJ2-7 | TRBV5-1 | ASSPGTDLYEQY
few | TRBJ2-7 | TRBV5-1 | ASSLFTLGSYEQY
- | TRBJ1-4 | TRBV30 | AWSPGQGNEKLF
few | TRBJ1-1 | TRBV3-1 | ASIGTGVNTEAF
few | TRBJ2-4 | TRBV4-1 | ASSQLTGSKNIQY
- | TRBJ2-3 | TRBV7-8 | ASSLVWRETDTQY
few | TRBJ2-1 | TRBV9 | ASSVDTRGDEQF
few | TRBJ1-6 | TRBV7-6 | ASSRGGSSYNSPLH
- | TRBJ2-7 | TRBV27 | ASSTPGQSNPYEQY
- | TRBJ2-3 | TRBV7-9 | ASSLGHSTDTQY
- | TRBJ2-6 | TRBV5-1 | ASSLALGRAGANVLT
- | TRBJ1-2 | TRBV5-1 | ASSFSGALYGYT
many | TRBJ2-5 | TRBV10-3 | AIRGSQETQY
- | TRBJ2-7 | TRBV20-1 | SATDRPSYGQY
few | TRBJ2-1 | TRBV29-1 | SVEVVLAGGAEQF
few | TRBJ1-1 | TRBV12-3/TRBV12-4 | ASRLEGWGVEAF
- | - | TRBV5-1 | ASSQDSNSYEQY
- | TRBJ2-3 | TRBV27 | ASSLLQGTDTQY
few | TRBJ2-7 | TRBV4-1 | ASSQGQSFAEQY
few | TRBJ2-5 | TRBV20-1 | SAPDLDGETQY
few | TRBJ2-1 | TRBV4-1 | ASSQDEVGGFNEQF
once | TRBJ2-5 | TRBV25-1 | ASSERHKGTETQY
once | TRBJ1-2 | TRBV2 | ASSGGTSTNYGYT
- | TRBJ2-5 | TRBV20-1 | SALDEGLAAPQY
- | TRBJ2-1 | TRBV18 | ASSPLAAPYNEQF
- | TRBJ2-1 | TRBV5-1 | ASNPGTIFSYNEQF
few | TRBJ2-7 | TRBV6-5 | ASSYEAGVGYEQY
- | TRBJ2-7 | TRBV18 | ASSQGLAGAASYEQY
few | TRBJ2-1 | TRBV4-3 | ASSQKAGDGNEQF
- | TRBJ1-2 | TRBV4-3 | ASSQEIQLGYT
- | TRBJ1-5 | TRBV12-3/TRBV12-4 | ASKLTSLGSNQPQH
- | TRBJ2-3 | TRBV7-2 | ASSNHFAGPTDTQY
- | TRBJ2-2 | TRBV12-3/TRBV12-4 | ASIDDGYAGELF
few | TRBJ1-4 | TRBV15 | AIAGGAYEKLF
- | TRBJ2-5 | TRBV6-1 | ASMGLGGLPEEETQY
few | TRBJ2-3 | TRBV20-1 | SASLSGRSPYTQY
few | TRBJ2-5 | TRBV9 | ASGPGDSETQY
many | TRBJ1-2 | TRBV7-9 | ASSSDTTRGYT
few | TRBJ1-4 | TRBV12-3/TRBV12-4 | ASSLSGSANEKLF
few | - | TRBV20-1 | SAGGLAGTTGEQF
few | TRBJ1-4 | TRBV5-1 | ASSLETGPGKLF
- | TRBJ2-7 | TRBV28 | ASSRGDRVYEQY
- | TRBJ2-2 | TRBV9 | ASSVDRPGPNTGELF
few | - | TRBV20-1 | SALQAYEQY
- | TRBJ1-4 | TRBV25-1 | ASRGTRNEKLF
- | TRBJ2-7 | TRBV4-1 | ASSQDPQGRSYEQY
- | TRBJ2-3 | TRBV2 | ASSDPSPTDTQY
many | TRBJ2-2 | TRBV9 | ASSVGLAGELF
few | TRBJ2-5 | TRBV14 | ASSQHMGQETQY
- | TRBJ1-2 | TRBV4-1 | ASSQFRHTSYGYT
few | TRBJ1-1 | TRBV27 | ASSLSSGGLTEAF
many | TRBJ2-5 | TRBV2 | ASRPLAGVETQY
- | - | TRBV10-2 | ASSGGLAGVDEQY
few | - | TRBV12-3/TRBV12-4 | ASSLSAPSYEQY